What follows are 8 T cell receptor beta chains derived from one specimen sequenced in a study of cytomegalovirus exposure and HLA in healthy donors. PCR used 60 Vbeta primers and 13 Jbeta primers. Generated by immunoSEQ multiplex PCR, the TCRdb table keeps only in-frame clones and is missing some. This sample has 130,000 to 150,000 clones, with around 9.6% found just once. The sequenced sample consisted of PBMCs. The receptors originated from a male donor in good health and CMV-seronegative.

Points on this clone: The CDR3 end shows no conserved phenylalanine or tryptophan, and so a read error is likely. The gene calls are TRBV4-2 and TRBJ1-2, with D perhaps TRBD1 (5 bases). The CDR3 extends over 16 amino acids. Germline loops: CDR1 LGHNA, CDR2 YNFKEQ. V was clipped by 3 bases and J by 6 bases, with 20 bases between them. CDR3 region: CASSHGGVEVSDGYTV. The CDR3 DNA is TGTGCCAGCAGCCACGGGGGAGTGGAGGTGAGCGATGGCTACACCGTC.

The CDR3 sequence is CASSPRTSLTTQETQYF. In nucleotides, the CDR3 is TGTGCCAGTAGTCCCCGGACTAGCCTGACGACTCAAGAGACCCAGTACTTC. The V gene is TRBV19, the J gene TRBJ2-5, with 8 positions matching TRBD2. Germline CDR1 reads LNHDA; CDR2 reads SQIVND (reference sequence). The CDR3 is 17 residues long. J was trimmed by 2 bases and V by 5 bases; bases with no gene match: 13.

This clone turned up a few times. V is TRBV5-1 and J is TRBJ1-4; D uncertain. This CDR3 is built from 12 residues. Trimming pared 5 bases from V and 7 bases from J, leaving 9 bases between. From germline, CDR1 is SGHRS and CDR2 YFSETQ. Here the CDR3 reads CASSQAGEKLFF. Written as DNA, the CDR3 is TGCGCCAGCAGTCAAGCGGGTGAAAAACTGTTTTTT.

This clone has just a few counts. The chain couples TRBV9 to TRBJ1-3, with a possible D match to TRBD1 (6 bases). V was shortened by 3 bases and J by 8 bases, with 9 bases between the two germline ends. Germline CDR1 is SGDLS and CDR2 is YYNGEE. The CDR3 runs to 12 residues. The CDR3 protein is CASSGSGDTIYF. For the CDR3, the DNA is TGTGCCAGCAGCGGATCAGGGGACACCATATATTTT.

This chain joins TRBV4-1 and TRBJ2-7, with a weak D call TRBD1 (6 bases). The germline CDR1 and CDR2 sequences are MGHRA and YSYEKL. This CDR3 comprises 14 residues. Trimming took off 0 bases at V and 4 bases at J, with 10 bases between the two ends. The CDR3 DNA reads TGCGCCAGCAGCCAAGATCGTAGGGGGTACGAGCAGTACTTC. This codes for CASSQDRRGYEQYF.

This clone appeared a few times. The V and J genes are TRBV5-1 and TRBJ2-6; 13 nucleotides agree with TRBD2. CDR3 size: 18 residues. Germline V CDR1 and CDR2: SGHRS, YFSETQ. The V and J ends lost 3 bases and 5 bases, in that order; junction bases with no gene match: 8. The CDR3 loop reads CASSSGTSGTTRANVLTF. The CDR3 DNA reads TGCGCCAGCAGCTCCGGGACTAGCGGGACGACCCGGGCCAACGTCCTGACTTTC.

The gene calls are TRBV4-3 and TRBJ1-6; D unresolved. Germline-derived CDR1 and CDR2 are LGHNA and YSLEER. Trimming shortened V by 0 bases and J by 9 bases, and 12 bases separated the two germline ends. There are 15 residues in the CDR3. In DNA, the CDR3 is TGCGCCAGCAGCCAAGAACAAGGCTCGGGTTCACCCCTCCACTTT. It encodes CASSQEQGSGSPLHF.

This clone has just a few counts. Other DNA sequences in this sample translate to the same CDR3. V usage is TRBV7-9 and J usage is TRBJ1-4; TRBD1 agrees at 7 bases. The CDR3 loop spans 15 amino acids. The germline V gene encodes CDR1 SEHNR and CDR2 FQNEAQ (reference sequence). Losses at the gene ends were 7 bases for V and 8 bases for J; bases not matched to a gene: 13. The CDR3 DNA follows: TGTGCCAGCACCGACACAGGGGCAGCAAACGAAAAACTGTTTTTT. As protein: CASTDTGAANEKLFF.